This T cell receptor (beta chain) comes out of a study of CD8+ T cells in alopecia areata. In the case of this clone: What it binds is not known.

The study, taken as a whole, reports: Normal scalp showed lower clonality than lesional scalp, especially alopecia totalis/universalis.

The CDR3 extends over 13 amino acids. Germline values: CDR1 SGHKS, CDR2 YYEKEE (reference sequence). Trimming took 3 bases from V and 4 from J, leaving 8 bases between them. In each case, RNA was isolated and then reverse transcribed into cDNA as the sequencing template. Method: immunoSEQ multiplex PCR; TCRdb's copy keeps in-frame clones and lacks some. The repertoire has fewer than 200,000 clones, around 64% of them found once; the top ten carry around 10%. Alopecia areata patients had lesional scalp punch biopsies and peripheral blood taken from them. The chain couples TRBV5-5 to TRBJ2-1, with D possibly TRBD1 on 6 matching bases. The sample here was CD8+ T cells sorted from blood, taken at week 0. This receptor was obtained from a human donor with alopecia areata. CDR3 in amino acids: CASSWTEYNEQFF. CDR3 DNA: TGTGCCAGCAGCTGGACAGAATACAATGAGCAGTTCTTC.